This TCR beta chain derives from a study of cytomegalovirus exposure and HLA in healthy donors (dated by TCRdb to the late 2010s). Context from the whole study: An earlier analysis of roughly 570 of the donors reported over 250 Gb of sequence data and 117 million unique TCR beta sequences obtained from some 200 million T cells. To predict cytomegalovirus infection status, the study brought together high-throughput TCR immunosequencing, statistical association of individual TCRs with disease status, and machine learning. A later analysis re-analyzed previously published TCR beta repertoires from roughly 600 donors and added high-resolution HLA genotyping to study TCR occurrence patterns. The aim of the study was to test whether cataloging public T cell receptors could identify signatures of past pathogen exposure. Roughly 310 gigabases of sequencing data and 78 million or so unique TCR sequences were included in an early release covering under 650 HLA-typed donors. The number of typed donors differed by locus: about 620-640 for A, B, C, DRB1 and DQB1; approximately 520 for DQA1; 606 for DPA1; and roughly 490 for DPB1. Four to six DR-DQ haplotypes were handled as single units for association and clustering, since linkage in the cohort was strong. In the later analysis, no new phenotypic data were used to find candidate immune exposures; instead, reliance was placed on TCR beta sequences and their occurrence across donors. Both class I and class II loci were covered by HLA typing, at four-digit resolution. In an earlier analysis of more than 550 of the donors, high-throughput TCR beta sequencing was used to judge whether each TCR beta V gene segment behaved as functional or pseudogenic. The study profiled the T cell repertoires of 500 to 800 subjects by immunosequencing and related them to cytomegalovirus serostatus. Along with the roughly 670-subject first cohort, a separate validation cohort of over a hundred different subjects was used. Donor age, sex, ethnicity and CMV serostatus were compiled alongside the repertoire data. A later genetic analysis took genome-wide SNP genotypes for about 55% of the 666 donors and used that subset as a discovery cohort. Of the 350 to 450 genotyped donors, 65% to 90% were placed in the genetic ancestry cluster associated with self-reported Caucasian donors. On average, around 240,000 unique TCR beta nucleotide sequences were sequenced per donor among about 400 genotyped donors of the cohort, with roughly 18% of those sequences being non-productive. Every discovery cohort repertoire had been produced on one sequencing platform. Study-wide conclusions, independent of this receptor: Compared with the approximately 670-donor mean, donors in an Asian-associated ancestry cluster had fewer N-insertions in productive TCRs, according to a later genetic analysis. Assigning TCR associations to individual alleles was difficult when HLA alleles, especially DR and DQ, strongly co-occurred. Immune exposure information for the cohort was limited to CMV serostatus. A further reported finding was that TCR beta sequences accurately predicted the HLA-A and HLA-B alleles for most subjects in the first cohort. Some IMGT-functional V segments, including TRBV6-2 and TRBV6-3, could not be distinguished by the 87-base-pair reads and were therefore excluded. In vitro tests confirmed that a few of the cytomegalovirus-associated TCR beta chains recognize cytomegalovirus antigens. According to the authors, the approach could potentially be generalized to other disease states and immunological phenotypes. In a later analysis, around 17,000 TCR beta sequences were associated with specific HLA alleles at a false discovery rate of 0.05. The classifier was reported to diagnose cytomegalovirus status with high specificity and sensitivity in both the original cohort and the validation cohort. According to a later analysis, most CMV-associated TCR beta chains appeared to be HLA-restricted, and the HLA associations seemed to be driven largely by CMV exposure. HLA typing was unavailable for some donors at each locus, so association tests used only the typed subset. In an earlier analysis of some 540 of the donors, most TCR beta V segments appeared in productive rearrangements about 87% or about 30% of the time, broadly matching IMGT annotations. According to a later analysis, parvovirus B19, influenza, CMV and Epstein-Barr virus appeared linked to several top co-occurrence clusters. While some public TCRs were present in many individuals, most TCR sequences turned up only very rarely across donors. The study gave a list of some 150 TCR beta chains associated with cytomegalovirus. In a later analysis, TCR association rates were found to vary across HLA loci, with the most associated TCRs seen for DRB1 alleles and the fewest for HLA-C alleles. In this cohort, only TCR beta chains were sequenced, and detectable features were limited by the absence of alpha or paired-chain data. Correlated functional status among segregating V segments might be attributable to linkage disequilibrium, but an unknown experimental factor could not be ruled out. The presence/absence analyses assumed that sequencing depth was roughly uniform across donors, and that assumption may not be true. Over 15 rarely observed V segments, including chromosome 9 orphons, were excluded from the earlier analysis of about 500 of the donors because counts were too low. In a later analysis, HLA-associated TCR beta chains were found to be more clonally expanded and to have lower generation probabilities than equally common non-associated chains. The sequencing pipeline was judged likely to have produced a cluster of highly shared sequence variants as a technical artifact. A later genetic analysis associated a missense DCLRE1C variant with V-gene and J-gene trimming of TCR beta chains, and an independent cohort replicated the association.

Receptors were amplified or captured by the immunoSEQ multiplex PCR assay. A mixture of 60 forward primers for TCR Vbeta segments and 13 reverse primers for TCR Jbeta segments was used in the multiplex PCR. The CDR3 region of rearranged TCR beta genes was amplified from genomic DNA with a multiplex PCR assay. The amplified TCR beta libraries were sequenced on the Illumina HiSeq System as 87-base-pair reads. The published analysis was carried out like this. Across the 666 repertoires, a later analysis counted some 81 million unique TCR beta chains, 9.5 million to 13 million of which were shared by at least two donors. Raw reads were error-corrected and collapsed into unique sequences by a nearest-neighbor algorithm in which closely related sequences were merged to remove PCR and sequencing errors. Alignment of CDR3 sequences to IMGT reference sequences was used to assign V, D and J gene segments. For a sequence to be retained, a match of at least six nucleotides to both a V gene segment and a J gene segment was required. A rearrangement counted as productive if the CDR3 had no stop codons and remained in frame with V and J, and every other rearrangement counted as non-productive. CDR3 was defined by IMGT convention, running from the second conserved V-encoded cysteine to the conserved J-encoded phenylalanine. The earlier analysis of 550 to 650 of the donors excluded any sequence lacking an unambiguous match to a single V gene segment. An earlier analysis of 587 of the donors classified V segments as functional when productive rearrangements were above 56.7% and as segregating when the standard deviation between donors was above 5%. A statistical classification framework was built for diagnosing cytomegalovirus status from the catalog of TCR beta chain sequences. A later analysis assigned V and J genes by comparing TCR nucleotide sequences with IMGT/GENE-DB human TR gene sequences. The TCRdist pipeline was used in a later analysis to assign CDR3 sequences and most-parsimonious VDJ recombination scenarios. In a later analysis, each TCR beta chain was defined by its CDR3 amino acid sequence together with its V-gene family, and reads lacking a unique V-gene family were excluded. In a later analysis, approximately 590 highly shared, low-generation-probability nucleotide sequences were removed to address suspected cross-contamination and a sequencing artifact. For each public chain, a later analysis derived a clonal expansion index from normalized ranks of inferred template counts within each repertoire. A later analysis computed generation probabilities with a VDJ recombination model fitted to out-of-frame rearrangements, and checked the results against IGoR. A later analysis scored TCR-TCR, TCR-HLA and TCR-CMV co-occurrence with hypergeometric tests, applying a repertoire-size bias correction to TCR pairs. A later analysis estimated false discovery rates by permuting HLA or CMV assignments 20 times. In a later analysis, co-occurring TCRs were grouped using DBSCAN, and TCRdist sequence similarity was added for clustering within HLA-allele-positive subsets. Repertoires with fewer than 30,000 or more than 120,000 public chains were left out of co-occurrence clustering, as were five repertoires with anomalous nucleotide sharing. The table was pulled from immuneACCESS by TCRdb, which kept in-frame rearrangements only. Such tables lose some clones; where checked, under half of the loss comes from unresolved V genes, and the rest has no known cause. From that table come the V and J calls and clone size; the DNA was used to work out D and trimming. The sample table lists around 150,000 clones, about 76% of them with a count of one. Of the sample, roughly 3.6% falls within the top ten clones.

This clone was observed a single time. Its antigen remains unidentified. Base qualities are not at hand, and no much larger clone is one base apart. Germline trimming: 7 bases from V, 6 bases from J; junction bases outside gene matches: 3. The germline V gene yields MNHNS for CDR1 and SASEGT for CDR2. The cysteine opens and the phenylalanine closes a CDR3 of 13 amino acids. Kept here is only the CDR3 DNA, which spans 39 bases and is read in frame from base 1. In total, 666 healthy bone marrow donors made up the cohort. At the time of sampling, all cohort members were nominally healthy, though unrecorded immune exposures were likely present. CMV serostatus was positive for about 300 and negative for about 50% of the roughly 700 cohort members, and was not recorded for this donor. A peripheral blood sample was provided by each donor, and peripheral blood mononuclear cells were used for TCR beta sequencing. The Qiagen DNeasy Blood Extraction Kit was used to extract genomic DNA from the blood cell samples.

The rearranged chain carries TRBV6-1 and TRBJ2-1, with 10 bases matching TRBD2. The receptor was isolated from a human donor in good health. Sequenced input: PBMCs. The CDR3 amino acid sequence is: CASMGLAINEQFF. The DNA sequence is as follows: TGTGCCAGCATGGGACTAGCGATCAATGAGCAGTTCTTC.